This T cell receptor (beta chain) was found in a study of CD4 T cells in relation to SARS-CoV-2 and coronaviruses. The sample holds one count of this clone. Unexposed donor CD4+ T cells date from about 2011-2018, before the COVID-19 pandemic. Produced via immunoSEQ multiplex PCR; TCRdb's table is partial and in-frame only. The sample consists of roughly 68,000 clones, over 85% of them appearing once. This TCR derives from a human donor in good health. Sequenced material: naive CD4+ T cells from PBMCs. As to subset: naive CD4+ T cells isolated by negative enrichment.

This CDR3 reads CASSQRGIRGITGELFF. The CDR3 nucleotides read TGTGCCAGCTCACAAAGAGGGATCAGGGGGATCACCGGGGAGCTGTTTTTT. The V call is TRBV18, the J call TRBJ2-2; 7 bases fit TRBD1. V lost 4 bases to trimming and J lost 4 bases; unmatched junction nucleotides: 12. The CDR3 has 17 residues. Germline V gene sequence: CDR1 KGHSH, CDR2 LQKENI.